This TCR beta chain was sequenced for a study of cytomegalovirus exposure and HLA in healthy donors (dated by TCRdb to between 2016 and 2019). For the wider study: According to an earlier analysis of 450 to 650 of the donors, 150 million to 200 million T cells yielded 90 million to 140 million unique TCR beta sequences and about 300 Gb of sequence data. Approximately 300 gigabases of sequencing data and about 92 million unique TCR sequences made up an early release that covered 500 to 650 HLA-typed donors. Among the roughly 390 genotyped donors, under 90% belonged to the genetic ancestry cluster associated with self-reported Caucasian donors. The study aimed to test whether cataloging public T cell receptors could reveal signatures of past pathogen exposure. The study used immunosequencing to profile the T cell repertoires of 666 subjects and linked those repertoires to cytomegalovirus serostatus. In addition to the first cohort of 650 to 750 subjects, a separate validation cohort of about 120 different subjects was used. To predict cytomegalovirus infection status, the study brought together high-throughput TCR immunosequencing, statistical association of individual TCRs with disease status, and machine learning. A later analysis re-examined previously published TCR beta repertoires from about 700 donors and added high-resolution HLA genotyping to investigate patterns of TCR occurrence. Rather than using new phenotypic data, the later analysis identified candidate immune exposures from TCR beta sequences and from how often those sequences occurred across donors. In an earlier analysis of several hundred of the donors, high-throughput TCR beta sequencing was used to judge whether each TCR beta V gene segment behaved as functional or pseudogenic. Alongside the repertoire data, information on donor age, sex, ethnicity and CMV serostatus was compiled. Genome-wide SNP genotypes for about three fifths of the roughly 670 donors were used in a later genetic analysis, which treated that subset as a discovery cohort. All discovery cohort repertoires had been generated using a single sequencing platform. HLA typing included class I and class II loci at four-digit resolution. The number of typed donors differed by locus: roughly 620-640 for A, B, C, DRB1 and DQB1; 522 for DQA1; approximately 600 for DPA1; and around 490 for DPB1. Because of strong linkage in the cohort, five DR-DQ haplotypes were treated as single units for association and clustering. Among about 410 genotyped donors of the cohort, an average of approximately 240,000 unique TCR beta nucleotide sequences was sequenced per donor, of which about 19% were non-productive. Summary of the overall study and its limitations: Roughly uniform sequencing depth across donors was assumed in presence/absence analyses, although this assumption may not hold. In a later analysis, the rate of TCR association differed among HLA loci, with DRB1 alleles having the most associated TCRs and HLA-C alleles having the fewest. In vitro tests confirmed that three of the cytomegalovirus-associated TCR beta chains recognize cytomegalovirus antigens. The earlier analysis of approximately 540 of the donors excluded over 15 rarely observed V segments, including chromosome 9 orphons, because counts were too low. A later analysis reported that several top co-occurrence clusters appeared linked to parvovirus B19, influenza, CMV and Epstein-Barr virus. An earlier analysis of approximately 540 of the donors showed that most TCR beta V segments appeared in productive rearrangements either about 90% or about 30% of the time, which broadly matched IMGT annotations. A cluster of highly shared sequence variants was judged likely to be a technical artifact of the sequencing pipeline. A further reported finding was that TCR beta sequences accurately predicted the HLA-A and HLA-B alleles for most subjects in the first cohort. An association between a missense DCLRE1C variant and V-gene and J-gene trimming of TCR beta chains was found in a later genetic analysis and replicated in an independent cohort. The classifier was reported to diagnose cytomegalovirus status with high specificity and sensitivity in both the original and validation cohorts. For the cohort, immune exposure information was limited to CMV serostatus. Compared with the roughly 700-donor mean, donors in an Asian-associated ancestry cluster had fewer N-insertions in productive TCRs, according to a later genetic analysis. Because HLA typing was missing for some donors at each locus, association tests included only the typed subset. The 87-base-pair reads could not distinguish some IMGT-functional V segments, including TRBV6-2 and TRBV6-3, so those segments were excluded. Specific HLA alleles were associated with 15,000 to 20,000 TCR beta sequences at a false discovery rate of 0.05 in a later analysis. Correlated functional status among segregating V segments might be attributable to linkage disequilibrium, but an unknown experimental factor could not be ruled out. When HLA alleles, especially DR and DQ, strongly co-occurred, attributing TCR associations to individual alleles was difficult. In a later analysis, most CMV-associated TCR beta chains were found to appear HLA-restricted, with HLA associations seemingly driven largely by CMV exposure. Only TCR beta chains were sequenced in this cohort, and the absence of alpha or paired-chain data limited detectable features. A later analysis found that HLA-associated TCR beta chains were more clonally expanded and had lower generation probabilities than equally common non-associated chains. It was suggested by the authors that the approach could potentially be generalized to other disease states and immunological phenotypes. In the study, around 150 TCR beta chains were listed as associated with cytomegalovirus. While some public TCRs were present in many individuals, most TCR sequences turned up only very rarely across donors.

The cohort was made up of 500 to 850 healthy bone marrow donors. At the time of sampling, all cohort members were nominally healthy, though unrecorded immune exposures were likely present. The donor was CMV seropositive and was included in the group of 250 to 350 seropositive cohort members. A peripheral blood sample was collected from each donor, and TCR beta sequencing was performed on peripheral blood mononuclear cells. The Qiagen DNeasy Blood Extraction Kit was used to extract genomic DNA from the blood cell samples. Based on the germline V gene, the CDR1 and CDR2 sequences are KGHSH and LQKENI. CDR3 length: 15 amino acids, cysteine to phenylalanine. CDR3 DNA only is kept here, 45 bases in frame from base 1. The germline ends are 12 bases apart after V is trimmed by 4 bases and J by 0 bases. For this clone: Its antigen is still unknown. No base-level quality is on record; no much larger clone is a single base apart.

Library generation was performed with the immunoSEQ multiplex PCR assay. For the multiplex PCR, a mixture combining 60 forward primers for TCR Vbeta segments and 13 reverse primers for TCR Jbeta segments was used. A multiplex PCR assay on genomic DNA amplified the CDR3 region of rearranged TCR beta genes. The amplified TCR beta libraries were sequenced on the Illumina HiSeq System as 87-base-pair reads. On the authors' methods: Across the 600 to 700 repertoires, a later analysis counted 80 million or so unique TCR beta chains, roughly 11 million of which were shared by at least two donors. A nearest-neighbor algorithm error-corrected the raw reads and collapsed the reads into unique sequences, merging closely related sequences to remove PCR and sequencing errors. To assign V, D and J gene segments, CDR3 sequences were aligned to IMGT reference sequences. For a sequence to be retained, a match of at least six nucleotides to both a V gene segment and a J gene segment was required. A rearrangement counted as productive if the CDR3 had no stop codons and remained in frame with V and J, and every other rearrangement counted as non-productive. CDR3 was defined by IMGT convention, running from the second conserved V-encoded cysteine to the conserved J-encoded phenylalanine. Sequences without an unambiguous match to a single V gene segment were excluded from the earlier analysis of about 630 of the donors. An earlier analysis of fewer than 650 of the donors classified V segments as functional when productive rearrangements were above 56.7% and as segregating when the standard deviation between donors was above 5%. A statistical classification framework was built for diagnosing cytomegalovirus status from the catalog of TCR beta chain sequences. A later analysis assigned V and J genes by comparing TCR nucleotide sequences with IMGT/GENE-DB human TR gene sequences. The TCRdist pipeline was used in a later analysis to assign CDR3 sequences and most-parsimonious VDJ recombination scenarios. In a later analysis, each TCR beta chain was defined by its CDR3 amino acid sequence together with its V-gene family, and reads without a unique V-gene family were excluded. In a later analysis, fewer than 650 highly shared, low-generation-probability nucleotide sequences were removed to address suspected cross-contamination and a sequencing artifact. In a later analysis, a clonal expansion index was calculated for each public chain from normalized within-repertoire ranks of inferred template counts. In a later analysis, generation probabilities were computed using a VDJ recombination model fitted to out-of-frame rearrangements, and the results were checked against IGoR. Hypergeometric tests were used in a later analysis to score TCR-TCR, TCR-HLA and TCR-CMV co-occurrence, with a repertoire-size bias correction applied to the TCR pairs. False discovery rates were estimated in a later analysis by permuting HLA or CMV assignments 20 times. In a later analysis, co-occurring TCRs were grouped with DBSCAN, and TCRdist sequence similarity was added when clustering was performed within HLA-allele-positive subsets. Co-occurrence clustering excluded repertoires with fewer than 30,000 or more than 120,000 public chains, plus five with anomalous nucleotide sharing. In TCRdb, the immuneACCESS table is reduced to in-frame sequences with V and J assigned. These tables do not hold every clone; where another copy was compared, an unresolved V gene accounts for under half, and the others remain unexplained. Clone size and V and J calls were adopted from that table, with D and trimming inferred from the DNA. This sample holds tens of thousands of clones; 70% to 85% were observed only once. The top ten clones comprise approximately 8% of the sample.

This sequence uses TRBV18 and TRBJ1-2, with TRBD1 perhaps the D gene, on 5 matching bases. The material sequenced was PBMCs. The clonotype was recovered from a man in his 60s in good health and CMV-seropositive. The nucleotide sequence is given as TGTGCCAGCTCACTCCCGACAGAGACTAACTATGGCTACACCTTC. Translated, it gives CASSLPTETNYGYTF.